This TCR beta chain was captured by sequencing in a study of shared clonotypes between healthy human individuals. The study's findings and limits: Larger estimated richness was generally seen in naive subsets than in memory subsets. It was observed that 5% to 6% of naive CD4 clonotypes were shared across several donors. The study found lower generation probabilities in non-shared clonotypes than in those shared by all four donors.

The protocol was immunoSEQ multiplex PCR, while the TCRdb copy is restricted to in-frame clones and leaves out a portion. The data contain over 2 million clones, roughly 96% of them seen just once; the ten biggest clones take up more than 0.1%. Comment on this clone: The antigen remains undetermined.

This CDR3 comprises 15 residues. V lost 4 bases, J lost 4 bases, and 17 bases lay in between. In germline, CDR1 is PRHDT, CDR2 FYEKMQ (reference sequence). The J gene is TRBJ2-7, the V gene TRBV13, with D tentatively TRBD1 or TRBD2 (6 bases each). This receptor was obtained from a man between 18 and 35 years old in good health. Sequenced sample: naive CD4+ T cells sorted from blood. Subset indicated: CD45RA+ positively selected. The CDR3 DNA is TGTGCCAGCAGCTCCCCGGAGGGGGGTAAGTACGAGCAGTACTTC. Translating it yields CASSSPEGGKYEQYF.